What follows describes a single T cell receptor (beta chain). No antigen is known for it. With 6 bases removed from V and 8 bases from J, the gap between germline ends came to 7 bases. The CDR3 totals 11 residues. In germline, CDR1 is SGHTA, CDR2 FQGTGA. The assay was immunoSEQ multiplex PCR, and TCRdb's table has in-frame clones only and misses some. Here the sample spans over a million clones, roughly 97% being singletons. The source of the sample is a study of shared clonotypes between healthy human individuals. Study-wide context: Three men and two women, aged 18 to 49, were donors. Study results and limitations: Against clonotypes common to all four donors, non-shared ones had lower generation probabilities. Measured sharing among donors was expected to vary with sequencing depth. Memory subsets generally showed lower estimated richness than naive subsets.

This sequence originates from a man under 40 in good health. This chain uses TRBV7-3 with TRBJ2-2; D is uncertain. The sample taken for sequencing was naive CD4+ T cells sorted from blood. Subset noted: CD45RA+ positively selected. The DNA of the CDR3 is TGTGCCAGCAGATCCTCGGGGGAGCTGTTTTTT. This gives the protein CASRSSGELFF.